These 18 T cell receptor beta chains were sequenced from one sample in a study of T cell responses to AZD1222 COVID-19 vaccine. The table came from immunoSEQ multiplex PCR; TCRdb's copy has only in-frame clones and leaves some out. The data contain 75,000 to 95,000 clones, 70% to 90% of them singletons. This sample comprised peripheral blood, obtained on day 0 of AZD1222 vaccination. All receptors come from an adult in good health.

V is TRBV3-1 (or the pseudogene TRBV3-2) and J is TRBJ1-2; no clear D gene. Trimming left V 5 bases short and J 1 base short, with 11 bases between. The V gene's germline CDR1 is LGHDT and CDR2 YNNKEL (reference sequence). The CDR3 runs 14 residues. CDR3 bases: TGTGCCAGCAGCGGCTTCGGGGTTAACTATGGCTACACCTTC. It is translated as CASSGFGVNYGYTF.

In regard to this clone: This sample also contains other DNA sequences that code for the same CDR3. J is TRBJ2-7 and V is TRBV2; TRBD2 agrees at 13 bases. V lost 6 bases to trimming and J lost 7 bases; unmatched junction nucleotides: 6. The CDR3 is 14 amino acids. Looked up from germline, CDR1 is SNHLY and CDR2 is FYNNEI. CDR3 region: CASRPGLAGFEQYF. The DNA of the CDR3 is TGTGCCAGCAGGCCGGGACTAGCGGGGTTTGAGCAGTACTTC. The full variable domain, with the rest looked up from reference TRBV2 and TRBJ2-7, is EPEVTQTPSHQVTQMGQEVILRCVPISNHLYFYWYRQILGQKVEFLVSFYNNEISEKSEIFDDQFSVERPDGSNFTLKIRSTKLEDSAMYFCASRPGLAGFEQYFGPGTRLTVT.

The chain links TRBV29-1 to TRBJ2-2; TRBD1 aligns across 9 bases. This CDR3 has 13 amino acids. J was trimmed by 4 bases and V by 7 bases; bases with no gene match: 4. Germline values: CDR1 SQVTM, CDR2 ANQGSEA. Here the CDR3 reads CSGGQGITGELFF. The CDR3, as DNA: TGCAGCGGTGGACAGGGGATCACCGGGGAGCTGTTTTTT.

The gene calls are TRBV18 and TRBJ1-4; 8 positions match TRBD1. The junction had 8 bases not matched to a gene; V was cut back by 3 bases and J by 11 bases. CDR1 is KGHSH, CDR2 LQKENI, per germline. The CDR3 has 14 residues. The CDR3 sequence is CASSPSPGQAKLFF. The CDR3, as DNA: TGTGCCAGCTCACCCTCCCCGGGACAGGCTAAACTGTTTTTT.

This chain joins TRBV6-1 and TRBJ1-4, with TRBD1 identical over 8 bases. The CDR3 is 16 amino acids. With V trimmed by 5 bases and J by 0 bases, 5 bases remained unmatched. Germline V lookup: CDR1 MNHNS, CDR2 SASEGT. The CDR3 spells CASSKDRGATNEKLFF. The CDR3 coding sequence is TGTGCCAGCAGTAAAGACAGGGGCGCAACTAATGAAAAACTGTTTTTT.

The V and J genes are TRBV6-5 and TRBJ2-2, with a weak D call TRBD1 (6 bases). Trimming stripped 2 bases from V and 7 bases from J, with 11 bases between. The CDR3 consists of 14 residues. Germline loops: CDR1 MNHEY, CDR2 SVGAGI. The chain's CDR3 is CASSYIGQNGELFF. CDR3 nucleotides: TGTGCCAGCAGTTACATAGGACAGAACGGGGAGCTGTTTTTT.

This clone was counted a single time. For the CDR3, the DNA is TGTGCCAGCTCACCACCGCACACCCTAGCCAAAAACATTCAGTACTTC. It is translated as CASSPPHTLAKNIQYF. The chain links TRBV18 to TRBJ2-4, with D uncertain. There are 16 residues in the CDR3. The germline V gene has CDR1 KGHSH and CDR2 LQKENI. V was clipped by 0 bases and J by 0 bases, with 9 bases between them.

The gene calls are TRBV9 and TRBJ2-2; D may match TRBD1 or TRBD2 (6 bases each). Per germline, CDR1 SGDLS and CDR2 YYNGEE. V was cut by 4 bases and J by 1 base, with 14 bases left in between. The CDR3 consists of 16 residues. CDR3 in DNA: TGTGCCAGCAGCCCCTCCGGAGGGGGGAACACCGGGGAGCTGTTTTTT. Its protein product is CASSPSGGGNTGELFF. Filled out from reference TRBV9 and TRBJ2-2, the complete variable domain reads DSGVTQTPKHLITATGQRVTLRCSPRSGDLSVYWYQQSLDQGLQFLIQYYNGEERAKGNILERFSAQQFPDLHSELNLSSLELGDSALYFCASSPSGGGNTGELFFGEGSRLTVL.

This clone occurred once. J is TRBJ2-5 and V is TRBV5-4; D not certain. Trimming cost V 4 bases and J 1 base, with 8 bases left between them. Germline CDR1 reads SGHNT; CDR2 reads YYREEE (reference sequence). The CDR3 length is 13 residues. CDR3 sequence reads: CASSPYLQETQYF. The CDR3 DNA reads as TGTGCCAGCAGCCCCTACCTCCAAGAGACCCAGTACTTC.

The CDR3 bases are TGTGCCAGCAGTTTATGGGCGGGTCAGGGGCCCCATGGCTACACCTTC. It specifies CASSLWAGQGPHGYTF. The gene calls are TRBV27 and TRBJ1-2; tentative D call: TRBD1 (6 bases). Germline values: CDR1 MNHEY, CDR2 SMNVEV (reference sequence). V gave up 1 base and J gave up 6 bases, with 18 bases separating them. The CDR3 is made up of 16 amino acids.

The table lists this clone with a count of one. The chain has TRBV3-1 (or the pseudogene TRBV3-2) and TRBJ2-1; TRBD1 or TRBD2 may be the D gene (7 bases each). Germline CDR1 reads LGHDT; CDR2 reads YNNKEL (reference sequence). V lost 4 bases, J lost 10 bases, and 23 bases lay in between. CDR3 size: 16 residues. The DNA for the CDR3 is TGTGCCAGCAGCCTAAGGGGAGGGGGCGCGTGGTCGGAGCAGTTCTTC. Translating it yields CASSLRGGGAWSEQFF.

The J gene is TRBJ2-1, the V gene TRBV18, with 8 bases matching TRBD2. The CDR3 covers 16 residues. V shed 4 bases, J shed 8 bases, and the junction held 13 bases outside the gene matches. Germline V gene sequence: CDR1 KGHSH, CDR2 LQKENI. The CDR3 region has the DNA TGTGCCAGCTCACGGCAGGGAGGGCTAGCGGGTGATGAGCAGTTCTTC. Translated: CASSRQGGLAGDEQFF.

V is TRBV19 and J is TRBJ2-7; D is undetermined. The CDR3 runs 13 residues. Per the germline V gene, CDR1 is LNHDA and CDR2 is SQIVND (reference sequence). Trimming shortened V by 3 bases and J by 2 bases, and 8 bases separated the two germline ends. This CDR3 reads CASSMPPTYEQYF. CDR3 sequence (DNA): TGTGCCAGTAGTATGCCCCCGACCTACGAGCAGTACTTC.

The CDR3 sequence is CASSVASSTEAFF. CDR3 sequence (DNA): TGTGCCAGCAGCGTCGCCTCGAGCACTGAAGCTTTCTTT. The V gene is TRBV5-4, the J gene TRBJ1-1; D is unclear. Per the germline V gene, CDR1 is SGHNT and CDR2 is YYREEE (reference sequence). The CDR3 consists of 13 residues. Trimming removed 4 bases from V and 4 bases from J, with 11 bases in between. The whole variable domain, remainder taken from reference TRBV5-4 and TRBJ1-1, is ETGVTQSPTHLIKTRGQQVTLRCSSQSGHNTVSWYQQALGQGPQFIFQYYREEENGRGNFPPRFSGLQFPNYSSELNVNALELDDSALYLCASSVASSTEAFFGQGTRLTVV.

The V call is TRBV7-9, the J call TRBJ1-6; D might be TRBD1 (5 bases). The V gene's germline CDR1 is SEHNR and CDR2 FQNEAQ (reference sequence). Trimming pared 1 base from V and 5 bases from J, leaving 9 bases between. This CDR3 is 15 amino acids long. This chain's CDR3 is CASSLGRGDNSPLHF. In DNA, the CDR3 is TGTGCCAGCAGCTTAGGGAGAGGGGATAATTCACCCCTCCACTTT.

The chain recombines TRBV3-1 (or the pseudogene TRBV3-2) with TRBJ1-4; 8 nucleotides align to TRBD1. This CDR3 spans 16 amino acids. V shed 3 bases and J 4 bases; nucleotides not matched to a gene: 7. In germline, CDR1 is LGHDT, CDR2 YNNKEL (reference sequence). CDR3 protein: CASSQLGDRNNEKLFF. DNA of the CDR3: TGTGCCAGCAGCCAGTTGGGGGACAGGAATAATGAAAAACTGTTTTTT.

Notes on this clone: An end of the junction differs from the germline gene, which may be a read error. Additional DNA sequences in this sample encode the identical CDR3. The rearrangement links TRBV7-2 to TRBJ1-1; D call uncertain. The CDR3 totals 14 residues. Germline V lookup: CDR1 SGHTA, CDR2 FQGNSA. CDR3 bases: TGTGCCAGCAGCTTAGGATCGGTGAACACTGAAGCTTTTTTT. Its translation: CASSLGSVNTEAFF. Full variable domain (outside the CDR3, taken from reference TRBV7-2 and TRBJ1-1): GAGVSQSPSNKVTEKGKDVELRCDPISGHTALYWYRQSLGQGLEFLIYFQGNSAPDKSGLPSDRFSAERTGGSVSTLTIQRTQQEDSAVYLCASSLGSVNTEAFFGQGTRLTVV.

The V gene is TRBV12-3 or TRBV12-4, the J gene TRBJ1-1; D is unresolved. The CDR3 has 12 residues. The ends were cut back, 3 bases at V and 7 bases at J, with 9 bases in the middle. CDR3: CASSFFSYEAFF. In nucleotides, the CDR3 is TGTGCCAGCAGTTTTTTTTCTTATGAAGCTTTCTTT.